The entry that follows covers one T cell receptor (beta chain) sequence. Its specificity is unknown. Generated by immunoSEQ multiplex PCR, the TCRdb table keeps only in-frame clones and is missing some. The sample lists about 140,000 clones, 80% to 95% seen once, with around 3.5% in the top ten. The data belong to a study of T cell responses to AZD1222 COVID-19 vaccine. Regarding the study as a whole: Clonal diversity was possibly underestimated, and white British individuals and females predominated among donors. After the peak T cell response, and only then, were repertoires sampled. With two AZD1222 doses given, Spike-specific TCR breadth and depth both rose. There were vaccine-associated CD4 TCRs across spike, dominant at 160-218 and 743-854.

V shed 9 bases and J 3 bases; nucleotides not matched to a gene: 11. The CDR3 has 16 amino acids. In germline, CDR1 is MNHNY, CDR2 SVGAGI (reference sequence). Source: peripheral blood, taken 28 days after the second AZD1222 dose. The clonotype comes from an adult who received the AZD1222 COVID-19 vaccine. The chain recombines TRBV6-6 with TRBJ1-5; TRBD1 matches 10 bases. For the CDR3, the DNA is TGTGCCAGTATGAACCCGGGACAGGGGACCAATCAGCCCCAGCATTTT. Translated, it gives CASMNPGQGTNQPQHF.